This T cell receptor (beta chain) was found in a study of T-cell reconstitution after alpha-beta-depleted transplantation in children. Broader study findings: Reported findings indicate that, about two months after transplant, alpha-beta T cells came from several hundred expanded clones, which were derived from non-depleted graft cells. Newly produced T cells mostly accounted for T-cell counts and diversity one year post-transplant. Day-60 TCRbeta diversity that was high in some patients was derived from surviving recipient T cells and thymic progenitors.

This CDR3 contains 12 residues. Per germline, CDR1 SEHNR and CDR2 FQNEAQ (reference sequence). Trimming stripped 5 bases from V and 3 bases from J, with 8 bases between. This clonotype counts as medium-sized (0.01 to 0.1%). Its antigen remains unidentified. The authors prepared the TCRbeta library with unique molecular identifiers. Via MiXCR, TCRdb re-called the PCR reads, giving one row per CDR3 protein. The sample has 130,000 to 150,000 distinct CDR3 sequences, 8.8% seen once. The sample in question was PBMCs, mostly from graft donor cells, obtained 180 days after TCRalphabeta/CD19-depleted stem cell transplant. The chain has TRBV7-9 and TRBJ2-7; D is ambiguous. This TCR came from a female patient aged 2-9 years who had a stem cell transplant for congenital amegakaryocytic thrombocytopenia, so the T cells may come from the graft donor. The CDR3 region has the DNA TGTGCCAGCAGCCCAACGGACTACGAGCAGTACTTC. Translating it yields CASSPTDYEQYF.